This T cell receptor beta chain comes out of a study of blood T cell repertoires in COVID-19. In this sample, this clone turned up a few times. The CDR3 runs 17 residues. V trimming: 0 bases; J trimming: 0 bases; junction bases outside the gene matches: 5. The germline gives CDR1 SGHRS, CDR2 YFSETQ. Original processing methods: Reference gene primers were amplified, and this amplification served to estimate nucleated cell counts. Clones were sequenced by immunoSEQ multiplex PCR, and TCRdb holds only the in-frame ones, with some missing. V and J calls plus clone size are reproduced from that table; the DNA served to infer D and trimming. The table records some 130,000 clones, roughly 80% of them present only once.

Source material: peripheral blood. This TCR derives from a man aged 55-75 years with acute or convalescent COVID-19. The rearrangement joins TRBV5-1 to TRBJ2-7; 11 bases map to TRBD2. The CDR3 nucleotides are TGCGCCAGCAGCTTGGTAACTAGCGGGGGCCCCTCCTACGAGCAGTACTTC. It yields the protein CASSLVTSGGPSYEQYF.